Below, 9 T cell receptor beta chains from the same sample are listed, as sequenced in a study of beta chain features in type 1 diabetes. Study-level findings and limits: When Type 1 diabetes patients were examined, their TCRB CDR3s proved moderately but significantly shorter in all four CD4+ subsets.

Antigen specificity for these receptors is unknown. Of the isolated RNA, all was reverse transcribed, and so the sequenced material was expressed TCRB transcripts. The assay was immunoSEQ multiplex PCR, and TCRdb's table has in-frame clones only and misses some. Of some 640,000 clones listed, more than 13% are singletons. Sequenced: naive CD4+ T cells from blood. Receptors were obtained from a man aged 18 to 29 with type 1 diabetes.

This clone came up a few times. The chain recombines TRBV9 with TRBJ2-3; TRBD2 matches at 7 bases. This CDR3 spans 14 amino acids. V dropped 4 bases and J dropped 2; count of bases not matched to a gene: 4. Germline lookup yields CDR1 SGDLS and CDR2 YYNGEE. CDR3 nucleotides: TGTGCCAGCAGCCTAAGCGGGGCCACAGATACGCAGTATTTT. Its protein product is CASSLSGATDTQYF.

The chain recombines TRBV28 with TRBJ2-3, with D possibly matching TRBD1 (5 bases). Germline V gives CDR1 MDHEN, CDR2 SYDVKM. CDR3 length: 17 residues. The germline V and J ends were trimmed by 7 bases and 1 base, with 21 bases remaining between them. The CDR3 DNA reads as TGTGCCAGCATCAACTCCCCGGACATCATCCGCACAGATACGCAGTATTTT. As protein: CASINSPDIIRTDTQYF.

The chain has TRBV30 and TRBJ1-3; D ambiguous. The V end lost 0 bases, the J end lost 4 bases, and 16 bases lay between the germline ends. CDR1 is GTSNPN and CDR2 is SVGIG in the germline V gene (reference sequence). The CDR3 runs to 16 residues. The CDR3 DNA is TGTGCCTGGAGTGTTTCAGGCGGGAGTTCAGGAAACACCATATATTTT. Translated: CAWSVSGGSSGNTIYF.

This clone occurred a few times. This rearrangement joins TRBV13 to TRBJ1-1; D ambiguous. CDR1 and CDR2 (germline): PRHDT, FYEKMQ (reference sequence). The CDR3 has 11 residues. The germline V and J ends were trimmed by 3 bases and 3 bases, with 2 bases remaining between them. The CDR3 loop reads CASSFDTEAFF. CDR3 in DNA: TGTGCCAGCAGCTTCGACACTGAAGCTTTCTTT.

This clone turned up a few times. The chain employs TRBV10-3 and TRBJ2-7; D call uncertain. V lost 5 bases and J 6 bases, leaving 17 bases between the germline ends. CDR1 ENHRY and CDR2 SYGVKD come from the germline V gene. CDR3 length: 14 residues. DNA for the CDR3: TGTGCCATCAGTTTCATGGATGGTGGTCCCGAGCAGTACTTC. Translation gives CAISFMDGGPEQYF.

The chain employs TRBV11-3 and TRBJ2-3; D uncertain. V lost 8 bases, J lost 0 bases, and 12 bases lay in between. Per the germline V gene, CDR1 is SGHNT and CDR2 is YENEEA. This CDR3 is 14 amino acids long. The CDR3 sequence is CASAQSPSTDTQYF. In DNA form, the CDR3 reads TGTGCCAGCGCCCAGAGCCCTAGCACAGATACGCAGTATTTT.

This clone has just a few counts. The sample contains more than one DNA sequence encoding this CDR3. The genes are TRBV2 and TRBJ2-5, with 10 bases lining up with TRBD1. CDR3 length: 14 residues. The J segment lost 6 bases and the V segment lost 5 bases, leaving 6 bases of the junction unmatched. Per the germline V gene, CDR1 is SNHLY and CDR2 is FYNNEI. CDR3 nucleotides: TGTGCCAGCAGTCCCGGGACAGGGGAACAGACCCAGTACTTC. This gives the protein CASSPGTGEQTQYF.

The CDR3 DNA sequence: TGTGCCAGCAGCTTCAGGCGGCCGCTGGGTAATGAGCAGTTCTTC. It codes for CASSFRRPLGNEQFF. This chain joins TRBV7-2 and TRBJ2-1; D not resolved. This CDR3 contains 15 residues. Germline CDR1 SGHTA, CDR2 FQGNSA. Trimming removed 3 bases at V and 7 bases at J, with 16 bases between.

This clone showed up just a few times. The gene calls are TRBV7-2 and TRBJ1-2; D ambiguous. This CDR3 region has 15 residues. CDR1 is SGHTA, CDR2 FQGNSA, per germline. V lost 0 bases to trimming and J lost 7 bases, with 15 bases between them. The CDR3 sequence is CASSLAKGGYSGYTF. The CDR3 nucleotides read TGTGCCAGCAGCTTAGCGAAGGGCGGGTATAGTGGCTACACCTTC. The variable domain in full, with the rest retrieved from reference TRBV7-2 and TRBJ1-2, is GAGVSQSPSNKVTEKGKDVELRCDPISGHTALYWYRQSLGQGLEFLIYFQGNSAPDKSGLPSDRFSAERTGGSVSTLTIQRTQQEDSAVYLCASSLAKGGYSGYTFGSGTRLTVV.